This T cell receptor beta chain was found in a study of blood T cell repertoires in COVID-19. Study-wide context: The United States, Italy and Spain were the sources of the acute and convalescent COVID-19 samples.

Data came from immunoSEQ multiplex PCR; TCRdb stores just in-frame clones and leaves some out. The sample has approximately 180,000 clones, about 81% seen once; the top ten hold 8.4%. Germline CDR1 and CDR2: MNHEY and SVGAGI. Trimming left V 2 bases short and J 5 bases short, with 12 bases between. The CDR3 spans 14 residues. J is TRBJ2-5 and V is TRBV6-5; D not resolved. The sequence was collected from a woman aged 65 to 85 with acute or convalescent COVID-19. Sequenced: peripheral blood. The CDR3 nucleotides are TGTGCCAGCAGTTACAATGTCCCTCAGGAGACCCAGTACTTC. Residues: CASSYNVPQETQYF.